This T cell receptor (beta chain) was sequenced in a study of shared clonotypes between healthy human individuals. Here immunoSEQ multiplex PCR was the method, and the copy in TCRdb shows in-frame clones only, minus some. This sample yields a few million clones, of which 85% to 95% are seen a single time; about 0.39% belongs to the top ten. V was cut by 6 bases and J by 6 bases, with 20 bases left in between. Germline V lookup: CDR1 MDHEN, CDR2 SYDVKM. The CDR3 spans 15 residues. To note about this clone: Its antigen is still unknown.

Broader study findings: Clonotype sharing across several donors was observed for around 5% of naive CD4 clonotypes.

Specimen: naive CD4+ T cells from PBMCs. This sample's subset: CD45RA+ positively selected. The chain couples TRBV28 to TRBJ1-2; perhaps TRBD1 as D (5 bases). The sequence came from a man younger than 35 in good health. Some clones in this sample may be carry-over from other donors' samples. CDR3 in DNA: TGTGCCAGCAGCTACCCTGGCCCAAAAGGGGATGGCTACACCTTC. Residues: CASSYPGPKGDGYTF.